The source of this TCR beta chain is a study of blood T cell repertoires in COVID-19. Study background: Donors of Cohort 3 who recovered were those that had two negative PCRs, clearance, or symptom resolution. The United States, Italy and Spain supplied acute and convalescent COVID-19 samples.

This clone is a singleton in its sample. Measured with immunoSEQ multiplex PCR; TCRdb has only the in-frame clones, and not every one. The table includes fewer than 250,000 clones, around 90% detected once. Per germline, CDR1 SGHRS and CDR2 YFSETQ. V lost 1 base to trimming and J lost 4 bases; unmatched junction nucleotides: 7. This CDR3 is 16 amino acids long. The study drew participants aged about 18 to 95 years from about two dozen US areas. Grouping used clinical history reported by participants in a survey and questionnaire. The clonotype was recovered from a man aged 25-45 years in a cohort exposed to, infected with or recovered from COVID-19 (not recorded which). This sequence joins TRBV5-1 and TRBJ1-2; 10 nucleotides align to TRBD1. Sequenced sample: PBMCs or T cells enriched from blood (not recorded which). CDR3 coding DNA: TGCGCCAGCAGCTTGTCTGGACAGGGGGAGGTCTATGGCTACACCTTC. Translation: CASSLSGQGEVYGYTF.